What follows are 22 T cell receptor beta chains derived from one specimen sequenced in a study of cytotoxic CD8 clonotypes in ibrutinib-treated CLL. Generated by immunoSEQ multiplex PCR, the TCRdb table keeps only in-frame clones and is missing some. Of fewer than 400,000 clones listed, roughly 70% are singletons. The sequenced sample was PBMCs, obtained after 36 months of ibrutinib treatment. The receptors were sampled from a human donor with chronic lymphocytic leukemia.

CDR3: CASSQVRLAVGRNNEQFF. The CDR3 DNA is TGCGCCAGCAGCCAAGTCCGCCTAGCGGTGGGAAGGAACAATGAGCAGTTCTTC. This sequence joins TRBV4-1 and TRBJ2-1, with TRBD2 matching over 7 bases. Germline V gene data show CDR1 as MGHRA and CDR2 as YSYEKL. The junction had 14 bases not matched to a gene; V was cut back by 1 base and J by 5 bases. The CDR3 consists of 18 residues.

V and J are TRBV7-2 and TRBJ2-7, with 15 bases identical to TRBD2. The J segment lost 7 bases and the V segment lost 4 bases, leaving 17 bases of the junction unmatched. The CDR3 totals 19 residues. Per the germline V gene, CDR1 is SGHTA and CDR2 is FQGNSA. CDR3 sequence: CASSYRPGLAGGQVGEQYF. CDR3 DNA: TGTGCCAGCAGCTACCGCCCGGGACTAGCGGGAGGTCAGGTTGGAGAGCAGTACTTC.

In this sample, this clone turned up a few times. V usage is TRBV27 and J usage is TRBJ2-7; D possibly corresponds to TRBD1 (6 bases). The CDR3 has 15 amino acids. Germline CDR1 reads MNHEY; CDR2 reads SMNVEV (reference sequence). V was shortened by 6 bases and J by 2 bases, with 17 bases between the two germline ends. The CDR3 nucleotides are TGTGCCAGCAGCCGATTCCCGGACAGAGCCTACGAGCAGTACTTC. The encoded protein is CASSRFPDRAYEQYF.

This chain links TRBV11-3 with TRBJ2-2, with TRBD1 identical over 7 bases. This CDR3 is built from 15 residues. The germline V gene encodes CDR1 SGHNT and CDR2 YENEEA. Trimming took 7 bases from V and 4 from J; bases not matched to a gene: 9. The CDR3 region has the DNA TGTGCCAGCACCCAGGGGGACAGCATCACCGGGGAGCTGTTTTTT. Encoded protein: CASTQGDSITGELFF.

The chain links TRBV7-6 to TRBJ2-7; D is undetermined. CDR3 length equals 15 residues. CDR1 and CDR2 (germline): SGHVS, FNYEAQ. With 1 base removed from V and 2 bases from J, the gap between germline ends came to 12 bases. In DNA form, the CDR3 reads TGTGCCAGCAGCTTAGTATCAGAGGCCCCCTACGAGCAGTACTTC. Encoded protein: CASSLVSEAPYEQYF.

CDR3 region: CASGTTRTHNEQFF. The CDR3 nucleotides are TGTGCTAGTGGCACGACCCGGACACACAATGAGCAGTTCTTC. The gene calls are TRBV12-5 and TRBJ2-1; D perhaps matches TRBD1 (5 bases). CDR1 and CDR2 from the germline V gene are LGHNT and FRNRAP. The CDR3 contains 14 residues. The V gene lost 6 bases and the J gene lost 5 bases, with 14 bases spanning the gap.

The chain's CDR3 is CSVVPGQGARTRYEQYF. The CDR3, as DNA: TGCAGCGTAGTTCCGGGACAGGGGGCCCGAACCCGCTACGAGCAGTACTTC. V is TRBV29-1 and J is TRBJ2-7, with 12 bases fitting TRBD1. Germline lookup yields CDR1 SQVTM and CDR2 ANQGSEA. V trimming: 6 bases; J trimming: 3 bases; junction bases outside the gene matches: 15. This CDR3 region has 17 residues.

The rearrangement links TRBV7-9 to TRBJ2-2, with D possibly TRBD1 on 6 matching bases. Germline V CDR1 and CDR2: SEHNR, FQNEAQ (reference sequence). Between the trimmed V and J ends, which lost 7 bases and 6 bases, there was a span of 15 bases. The CDR3 runs 14 residues. CDR3 in DNA: TGTGCCAGCAACCTACAAGGGGGTCCCGGGGAGCTGTTTTTT. As protein: CASNLQGGPGELFF.

Here the CDR3 DNA reads TGTGCCAGCAGCTTCGGACAGGGAGGTAGGCATGGCTACACCTTC. The encoded protein is CASSFGQGGRHGYTF. The V call is TRBV5-6, the J call TRBJ1-2, with TRBD1 matching over 8 bases. CDR1 is SGHDT and CDR2 is YYEEEE in the germline V gene. V shed 2 bases, J shed 6 bases, and the junction held 9 bases outside the gene matches. CDR3 length: 15 residues.

The chain has TRBV5-1 and TRBJ2-2; TRBD1 matches at 7 bases. The V gene's germline CDR1 is SGHRS and CDR2 YFSETQ. J lost 4 bases, V lost 0 bases, and 6 bases had no gene match. The CDR3 covers 16 residues. The CDR3 coding sequence is TGCGCCAGCAGCTTGGTTTCAGGGGGACGCACCGGGGAGCTGTTTTTT. This translates into CASSLVSGGRTGELFF.

Worth noting for this clone: At one end, the junction sequence differs from germline, possibly due to a read error. The rearrangement links TRBV29-1 to TRBJ2-7; D is possibly TRBD1 or TRBD2 (5 bases each). From germline, CDR1 is SQVTM and CDR2 ANQGSEA. This CDR3 is 14 amino acids long. The CDR3 region is CSVEVPGPTYEQYF. CDR3 in DNA: TGCAGCGTCGAAGTGCCGGGGCCAACCTACGAGCAGTACTTC.

The chain carries TRBV9 and TRBJ2-3; a weak D match, TRBD1 (6 bases). The CDR3 contains 15 residues. Per germline, CDR1 SGDLS and CDR2 YYNGEE. V was cut by 0 bases and J by 3 bases, with 11 bases left in between. DNA for the CDR3: TGTGCCAGCAGCGTAGTGGGGGCCGGAACAGATACGCAGTATTTT. This sequence encodes CASSVVGAGTDTQYF.

The genes are TRBV9 and TRBJ2-2; perhaps TRBD1 as D (5 bases). Trimming removed 0 bases at V and 0 bases at J, with 9 bases between. The CDR3 length is 16 residues. CDR1 SGDLS and CDR2 YYNGEE come from the germline V gene. The CDR3 DNA reads TGTGCCAGCAGCGTAGGCAGGGTTTCGAACACCGGGGAGCTGTTTTTT. Protein sequence: CASSVGRVSNTGELFF.

The V gene is TRBV9, the J gene TRBJ2-1; tentatively, D is TRBD1 or TRBD2 (6 bases each). With 4 bases removed from V and 6 bases from J, the gap between germline ends came to 20 bases. Germline CDR1 and CDR2: SGDLS and YYNGEE. The CDR3 has 16 amino acids. The CDR3 is CASSPTGHRGVNEQFF. The CDR3 DNA reads TGTGCCAGCAGCCCTACCGGGCATAGGGGGGTCAATGAGCAGTTCTTC.

This rearrangement joins TRBV5-1 to TRBJ2-7; D is possibly TRBD2 (6 bases). The V gene lost 0 bases and the J gene lost 7 bases, with 17 bases spanning the gap. The CDR3 covers 15 residues. CDR1 is SGHRS, CDR2 YFSETQ, per germline. Here the CDR3 reads CASSLGQRVPWEQYF. As DNA, the CDR3 is TGCGCCAGCAGCTTGGGACAGCGGGTCCCTTGGGAGCAGTACTTC.

This chain joins TRBV29-1 and TRBJ1-2; 7 bases agree with TRBD1. CDR1 and CDR2 (germline): SQVTM, ANQGSEA. CDR3 length: 12 amino acids. The J segment lost 8 bases and the V segment lost 7 bases, leaving 10 bases of the junction unmatched. In DNA form, the CDR3 reads TGCAGCGCCCGAGACAGGGTGACAGGCTACACCTTC. Translated, it gives CSARDRVTGYTF.

The chain joins TRBV5-1 to TRBJ2-7; 8 nucleotides agree with TRBD1. V lost 0 bases, J lost 9 bases, and 2 bases stayed unmatched. Germline V gives CDR1 SGHRS, CDR2 YFSETQ. CDR3 length: 12 residues. CDR3 sequence: CASSLAGTGQYF. In nucleotides, the CDR3 is TGCGCCAGCAGCTTGGCCGGGACAGGGCAGTACTTC.

The V call is TRBV4-1, the J call TRBJ2-7, with D unclear. Germline V gene sequence: CDR1 MGHRA, CDR2 YSYEKL. The CDR3 has 14 amino acids. With 4 bases removed from V and 3 bases from J, the gap between germline ends came to 13 bases. CDR3 DNA: TGCGCCAGCAGCCCCGGGCCCCCTTTCTACGAGCAGTACTTC. It specifies CASSPGPPFYEQYF.

This chain connects TRBV18 to TRBJ2-3; 10 positions agree with TRBD1. V was clipped by 3 bases and J by 4 bases; unmatched bases: 1. The CDR3 spans 14 residues. Per germline, CDR1 KGHSH and CDR2 LQKENI. The CDR3 protein is CASSPGTGADTQYF. CDR3 DNA sequence: TGTGCCAGCTCACCCGGGACAGGGGCAGATACGCAGTATTTT. The complete variable domain, with remaining parts taken from reference TRBV18 and TRBJ2-3, reads NAGVMQNPRHLVRRRGQEARLRCSPMKGHSHVYWYRQLPEEGLKFMVYLQKENIIDESGMPKERFSAEFPKEGPSILRIQQVVRGDSAAYFCASSPGTGADTQYFGPGTRLTVL.

The rearrangement links TRBV4-1 to TRBJ1-5, with D possibly matching TRBD1 (5 bases). This CDR3 region has 17 residues. Germline values: CDR1 MGHRA, CDR2 YSYEKL. V was trimmed by 3 bases and J by 5 bases, leaving 20 bases between them. The CDR3: CASSQAKYQGEDQPQHF. In nucleotides, the CDR3 is TGCGCCAGCAGCCAGGCAAAGTACCAGGGAGAAGATCAGCCCCAGCATTTT.

The V call is TRBV18, the J call TRBJ1-1, with 7 positions matching TRBD1. The J segment lost 0 bases and the V segment lost 3 bases, leaving 10 bases of the junction unmatched. The CDR3 has 17 amino acids. Germline CDR1 KGHSH, CDR2 LQKENI. The CDR3 coding sequence is TGTGCCAGCTCACCGGTACAGGGGCCATTAATGAACACTGAAGCTTTCTTT. It encodes CASSPVQGPLMNTEAFF.

This clone was observed a single time. V and J are TRBV9 and TRBJ2-3; 9 nucleotides line up with TRBD2. Losses at the gene ends were 0 bases for V and 1 base for J; bases not matched to a gene: 3. Per germline, CDR1 SGDLS and CDR2 YYNGEE. This CDR3 contains 16 residues. The CDR3, as DNA: TGTGCCAGCAGCGTAGCTAGCGGGGTCGGCACAGATACGCAGTATTTT. It is translated as CASSVASGVGTDTQYF.